This passage covers 16 T cell receptor beta chains from one sample sequenced in a study of T cells in Graves' hyperthyroidism and ophthalmopathy (dated by TCRdb to the late 2010s). The library came from multiplex PCR. TCRdb names Illumina HiSeq 2000 as the instrument used. TCR beta CDR3 regions were amplified from RNA transcripts. The TCR CDR3 was subjected to a first round of RT-PCR using the HTBI primer set and the Qiagen OneStep RT-PCR kit. The public reads were run again by TCRdb, first through fastp at Q25 and then through MiXCR, and only productive beta chains were kept. Every CDR3 protein is listed once, alongside the most common genes and DNA of its rows. A total of approximately 620,000 distinct CDR3 sequences appear in this sample, roughly 14% of them only once. Approximately 5.7% of the sample goes to the ten largest clones. Sequenced input: blood. These receptors were obtained from a woman younger than 45 with Graves' hyperthyroidism that later progressed to Graves' ophthalmopathy.

The sample holds a few counts of this clonotype. The V gene is TRBV20-1, the J gene TRBJ1-5; maybe TRBD1 (6 bases). This CDR3 has 16 amino acids. Trimming shortened V by 0 bases and J by 1 base, and 13 bases separated the two germline ends. Germline V gives CDR1 DFQATT, CDR2 SNEGSKA (reference sequence). The chain's CDR3 is CSAREVRGGSNQPQHF. The CDR3 nucleotides read TGCAGTGCTAGAGAGGTCAGGGGCGGGAGCAATCAGCCCCAGCATTTT.

This clonotype was picked up a small number of times. The chain has TRBV24-1 and TRBJ2-3; TRBD2 aligns across 8 bases. Germline V lookup: CDR1 KGHDR, CDR2 SFDVKD. Losses at the gene ends were 9 bases for V and 7 bases for J; bases not matched to a gene: 20. The CDR3 extends over 17 amino acids. The CDR3 region is CATGSGGTSERTYTQYF. The CDR3 nucleotides are TGTGCCACCGGGTCTGGAGGGACTAGTGAGAGAACGTATACGCAGTATTTT.

Only a few counts were recorded for this clonotype. This rearrangement joins TRBV7-2 to TRBJ1-5; D not certain. Germline CDR1 reads SGHTA; CDR2 reads FQGNSA. Trimming took off 6 bases at V and 13 bases at J, with 10 bases between the two ends. This CDR3 has 10 residues. The CDR3 is CASRAAIQHF. The CDR3 nucleotides read TGTGCCAGCAGAGCCGCGATTCAGCATTTT.

This clonotype occurred a few times. V usage is TRBV19 and J usage is TRBJ2-1, with 8 nucleotides matching TRBD2. Germline V gene data show CDR1 as LNHDA and CDR2 as SQIVND (reference sequence). This CDR3 contains 14 residues. V dropped 8 bases and J dropped 4; count of bases not matched to a gene: 7. The DNA for the CDR3 is TGTGCCAGTGCTCGGGAGGGAAGTTACAATGAGCAGTTCTTC. This codes for CASAREGSYNEQFF. The full variable domain, with the rest looked up from reference TRBV19 and TRBJ2-1, is DGGITQSPKYLFRKEGQNVTLSCEQNLNHDAMYWYRQDPGQGLRLIYYSQIVNDFQKGDIAEGYSVSREKKESFPLTVTSAQKNPTAFYLCASAREGSYNEQFFGPGTRLTVL.

The chain couples TRBV6-4 to TRBJ1-1; 9 bases line up with TRBD1. The ends lost 6 bases at V and 4 bases at J; junction bases unmatched: 6. Looked up from germline, CDR1 is MRHNA and CDR2 is SNTAGT. This CDR3 has 14 amino acids. The DNA of the CDR3 is TGTGCCAGCAGCGACAGGGGGGAGGGCACTGAAGCTTTCTTT. This gives the protein CASSDRGEGTEAFF.

The chain links TRBV5-1 to TRBJ2-6; D is unclear. The germline CDR1 and CDR2 sequences are SGHRS and YFSETQ. V lost 0 bases to trimming and J lost 0 bases, with 7 bases between them. The CDR3 runs 16 residues. The CDR3: CASSLDGNSGANVLTF. The CDR3 nucleotides read TGCGCCAGCAGCTTGGACGGAAACTCTGGGGCCAACGTCCTGACTTTC.

The chain carries TRBV11-2 and TRBJ1-2, with TRBD1 matching over 7 bases. With 0 bases clipped from V and 3 bases from J, the junction kept 4 bases outside the gene matches. This CDR3 region has 15 residues. Germline lookup yields CDR1 SGHAT and CDR2 FQNNGV. The CDR3, as DNA: TGTGCCAGCAGCTTAGAAGGGGACAGAGACTATGGCTACACCTTC. Amino acid sequence: CASSLEGDRDYGYTF.

The chain has TRBV5-4 and TRBJ2-7, with D possibly called TRBD1 or TRBD2 (5 bases each). The CDR3 totals 14 residues. The V and J ends lost 0 bases and 2 bases respectively, with 9 bases between them. The V gene's germline CDR1 is SGHNT and CDR2 YYREEE (reference sequence). CDR3 sequence: CASSLEGTTYEQYF. CDR3 sequence (DNA): TGTGCCAGCAGCTTGGAAGGGACCACCTACGAGCAGTACTTC.

This clonotype was seen repeatedly, ten times or more. The chain combines TRBV29-1 with TRBJ1-2; D remains ambiguous. V dropped 1 base and J dropped 5 bases, with 8 bases sitting between them. Germline V gene lookup returns CDR1 SQVTM and CDR2 ANQGSEA. The CDR3 sequence is 12 residues long. The CDR3 nucleotides are TGCAGCGTTGAAGCTGGTTTTTATGGCTACACCTTC. It is translated as CSVEAGFYGYTF.

This clonotype was seen a few times. The DNA for the CDR3 is TGCAGTGCTAGTCTACGGACGGGAGAGACCCAGTACTTC. Translated, it gives CSASLRTGETQYF. J is TRBJ2-5 and V is TRBV20-1; D unresolved. Germline V CDR1 and CDR2: DFQATT, SNEGSKA (reference sequence). V lost 3 bases and J lost 4, with 12 bases in between. The CDR3 has 13 amino acids.

This clonotype came up many times. The chain uses TRBV12-3 or TRBV12-4 and TRBJ1-2; D may be TRBD1 (5 bases). There are 12 residues in the CDR3. V dropped 10 bases and J dropped 8 bases, with 17 bases sitting between them. CDR3 coding DNA: TGTGCCACCACACCACAGGTCGGGGGCTACACCTTC. As protein: CATTPQVGGYTF.

The rearrangement uses TRBV11-3 and TRBJ2-1; 8 bases align to TRBD1. Germline trimming cut 4 bases from V and 9 bases from J; bases unmatched to any gene: 14. Germline CDR1 and CDR2: SGHNT and YENEEA. CDR3 length: 16 residues. This CDR3 is CASSYPRGPGVVEQFF. DNA for the CDR3: TGTGCCAGCAGCTATCCCAGGGGGCCGGGGGTTGTTGAGCAGTTCTTC.

This clonotype was picked up many times. DNA of the CDR3: TGTGCCAGCAGCCCCGCCGGGGGAAACACCATATATTTT. It codes for CASSPAGGNTIYF. The rearrangement uses TRBV13 and TRBJ1-3; D call uncertain. Germline V gene sequence: CDR1 PRHDT, CDR2 FYEKMQ (reference sequence). With 5 bases removed from V and 4 bases from J, the gap between germline ends came to 9 bases. The CDR3 has 13 residues.

This clonotype was seen repeatedly, ten times or more. V is TRBV12-3 or TRBV12-4 and J is TRBJ2-1, with 12 bases matching TRBD1. The CDR3 spans 22 residues. With 4 bases clipped from V and 0 bases from J, the junction kept 19 bases outside the gene matches. This chain's CDR3 is CASSWGQGARPSKGRSYNEQFF. Written as DNA, the CDR3 is TGTGCCAGCAGTTGGGGACAGGGGGCACGTCCTTCTAAGGGTCGCTCCTACAATGAGCAGTTCTTC.

This clonotype was recorded at least ten times. This chain connects TRBV28 to TRBJ2-1; D tentatively fits TRBD1 or TRBD2 (5 bases each). Per germline, CDR1 MDHEN and CDR2 SYDVKM. This CDR3 contains 15 residues. The V and J ends lost 1 base and 7 bases respectively, with 14 bases between them. CDR3 sequence: CASSLYGTRSNEQFF. DNA of the CDR3: TGTGCCAGCAGTTTATATGGGACCAGGTCAAATGAGCAGTTCTTC.

Ten or more counts support this clonotype. The chain recombines TRBV30 with TRBJ1-6, with D perhaps TRBD1 (6 bases). The germline gives CDR1 GTSNPN, CDR2 SVGIG (reference sequence). This CDR3 is 13 amino acids long. Deletions cut 2 bases from V and 9 bases from J, with 11 bases between. CDR3 sequence reads: CAWSRGASSPLHF. For the CDR3, the DNA is TGTGCCTGGAGTAGGGGGGCTAGTTCACCCCTCCACTTT.